This T cell receptor beta chain derives from a study of blood T cell dynamics during melanoma immunotherapy. Study details: Metastatic melanoma patients received first-line pembrolizumab or nivolumab plus ipilimumab.

Per germline, CDR1 SGHRS and CDR2 YFSETQ. This CDR3 contains 16 residues. The germline V and J ends were trimmed by 0 bases and 1 base, with 13 bases remaining between them. Some clones are missing from TCRdb's copy, which holds only in-frame ones; the method was immunoSEQ multiplex PCR. The table shows several thousand clones, with more than 75% occurring only once. As to time point: week 3, after first cycle of checkpoint inhibitor. Sequencing was performed on blood, taken from a patient treated with checkpoint blockade. This TCR was recovered from a human donor with melanoma. The gene calls are TRBV5-1 and TRBJ2-5; D call uncertain. CDR3 amino acids: CASSLGLINIQETQYF. CDR3 nucleotide sequence: TGCGCCAGCAGCTTGGGACTGATAAACATCCAAGAGACCCAGTACTTC.